One and the same sample provided the 15 T cell receptor beta chains below, sequenced in a study of cytomegalovirus exposure and HLA in healthy donors. Generated by immunoSEQ multiplex PCR, the TCRdb table keeps only in-frame clones and is missing some. This table has over 100,000 clones, 89% appearing once. Material for sequencing was PBMCs. The source of these receptors is a woman aged 18-29 years in good health and CMV-seronegative.

The genes are TRBV27 and TRBJ1-1; D is perhaps TRBD1 (5 bases). This CDR3 is built from 14 residues. The V gene lost 7 bases and the J gene lost 4 bases, with 16 bases spanning the gap. Germline V gene sequence: CDR1 MNHEY, CDR2 SMNVEV (reference sequence). Here the CDR3 DNA reads TGTGCCAGCATCCCCTTCAAGGGGTCCACTGAAGCTTTCTTT. As protein: CASIPFKGSTEAFF.

The rearrangement links TRBV5-1 to TRBJ1-2; 10 bases fit TRBD1. The CDR3 runs to 15 residues. Germline V gives CDR1 SGHRS, CDR2 YFSETQ. The ends lost 4 bases at V and 4 bases at J; junction bases unmatched: 7. In DNA, the CDR3 is TGCGCCAGCAGCCCAGACAGGGGGCTTTTCTATGGCTACACCTTC. It encodes CASSPDRGLFYGYTF.

The J gene is TRBJ2-5, the V gene TRBV7-9; a weak D match, TRBD1 (6 bases). The V and J ends lost 5 bases and 3 bases respectively, with 10 bases between them. The germline V gene has CDR1 SEHNR and CDR2 FQNEAQ (reference sequence). The CDR3 has 13 residues. CDR3 loop: CASSRRTEETQYF. CDR3 nucleotide sequence: TGTGCCAGCAGCCGCCGGACAGAAGAGACCCAGTACTTC.

The chain is built from TRBV18 and TRBJ1-6; D might be TRBD1 (6 bases). Germline V gives CDR1 KGHSH, CDR2 LQKENI. The CDR3 extends over 15 amino acids. Trimming pared 0 bases from V and 9 bases from J, leaving 12 bases between. As DNA, the CDR3 is TGTGCCAGCTCACCACCGGGGGCGCCCGGTTCACCCCTCCACTTT. The encoded protein is CASSPPGAPGSPLHF.

The table lists this clone with a count of one. This rearrangement joins TRBV5-8 to TRBJ1-2; 7 nucleotides line up with TRBD1. This CDR3 spans 16 amino acids. V was clipped by 4 bases and J by 4 bases; unmatched bases: 13. Per germline, CDR1 SGHTS and CDR2 YDEGEE. The CDR3 DNA reads as TGTGCCAGCAGCCCCTGGGGGGACAGCCTTCCCTATGGCTACACCTTC. Translated: CASSPWGDSLPYGYTF.

Only a few counts were recorded for this clone. The chain joins TRBV21-1 to TRBJ1-2. TRBV21-1 is a documented pseudogene. The CDR3 extends over 13 amino acids. CDR3 sequence (DNA): TGTGCCAGCAGCAAAGAGCCCTCGTATGGCTACACCTTC. Translated, it gives CASSKEPSYGYTF.

This clone has at least ten counts. This chain links TRBV11-2 with TRBJ1-2, with 7 positions matching TRBD1. V gave up 0 bases and J gave up 2 bases; unmatched junction bases: 0. This CDR3 has 14 residues. Germline CDR1 is SGHAT and CDR2 is FQNNGV. CDR3 residues: CASSLDRGNYGYTF. The DNA of the CDR3 is TGTGCCAGCAGCTTAGACAGGGGGAACTATGGCTACACCTTC.

The chain couples TRBV5-4 to TRBJ2-7; 12 bases fit TRBD2. With 3 bases clipped from V and 2 bases from J, the junction kept 0 bases outside the gene matches. Germline loops: CDR1 SGHNT, CDR2 YYREEE (reference sequence). The CDR3 spans 14 residues. CDR3 loop: CASSSSGGAYEQYF. The CDR3 DNA reads as TGTGCCAGCAGCTCTAGCGGGGGGGCCTACGAGCAGTACTTC.

V usage is TRBV27 and J usage is TRBJ2-5, with 9 bases identical to TRBD2. The CDR3 totals 16 residues. Per the germline V gene, CDR1 is MNHEY and CDR2 is SMNVEV (reference sequence). Unmatched junction bases numbered 15, after V lost 6 bases and J lost 7 bases. CDR3 region: CASSSSPGTSFVTQYF. Here the CDR3 DNA reads TGTGCCAGCAGCTCAAGTCCCGGGACTAGCTTCGTGACCCAGTACTTC.

The chain uses TRBV7-9 and TRBJ2-3, with TRBD2 as a possible D gene (5 bases). The V gene's germline CDR1 is SEHNR and CDR2 FQNEAQ (reference sequence). The CDR3 has 17 residues. With 1 base removed from V and 6 bases from J, the gap between germline ends came to 20 bases. The CDR3 reads CASSLVAGLLSMDTQYF. CDR3 in DNA: TGTGCCAGCAGCTTAGTTGCGGGTCTCCTAAGCATGGATACGCAGTATTTT.

This chain connects TRBV6-6 to TRBJ1-5, with D perhaps TRBD1 (5 bases). Per the germline V gene, CDR1 is MNHNY and CDR2 is SVGAGI (reference sequence). The V end was cut by 0 bases, the J end by 1 base, with 7 bases between. CDR3 length: 15 residues. DNA for the CDR3: TGTGCCAGCAGTTACTCAGGGGCAAGCAATCAGCCCCAGCATTTT. Amino acids: CASSYSGASNQPQHF.

As to this clone: The sample holds other DNA sequences that translate to the same CDR3. The chain is built from TRBV18 and TRBJ1-1; the D is unclear. This CDR3 is built from 14 residues. Germline V lookup: CDR1 KGHSH, CDR2 LQKENI. V gave up 0 bases and J gave up 1 base, with 6 bases separating them. The CDR3 bases are TGTGCCAGCTCACCACCGGGGAGGAACACTGAAGCTTTCTTT. This sequence encodes CASSPPGRNTEAFF.

CDR3 nucleotides: TGTGCCAGCAGTTATTCGGGGACTGGGGCCAACGTCCTGACTTTC. Protein product: CASSYSGTGANVLTF. This chain connects TRBV6-5 to TRBJ2-6, with D possibly TRBD2 on 5 matching bases. Germline V gene data show CDR1 as MNHEY and CDR2 as SVGAGI. This CDR3 region has 15 residues. V dropped 3 bases and J dropped 2 bases, with 8 bases sitting between them.

The chain combines TRBV7-2 with TRBJ2-7; 7 bases align to TRBD2. J was trimmed by 4 bases and V by 5 bases; bases with no gene match: 5. This CDR3 region has 13 residues. Germline-derived CDR1 and CDR2 are SGHTA and FQGNSA. CDR3 nucleotides: TGTGCCAGCAGCCCCGCGGGGGAGTACGAGCAGTACTTC. This translates into CASSPAGEYEQYF.

This clone appeared once. This chain joins TRBV10-3 and TRBJ2-7; D not certain. Germline CDR1 is ENHRY and CDR2 is SYGVKD. The V and J ends lost 6 bases and 1 base respectively, with 13 bases between them. The CDR3 runs 14 residues. This chain's CDR3 is CAISLNSGSYEQYF. CDR3 nucleotides: TGTGCCATCAGCCTCAACTCAGGTTCCTACGAGCAGTACTTC.